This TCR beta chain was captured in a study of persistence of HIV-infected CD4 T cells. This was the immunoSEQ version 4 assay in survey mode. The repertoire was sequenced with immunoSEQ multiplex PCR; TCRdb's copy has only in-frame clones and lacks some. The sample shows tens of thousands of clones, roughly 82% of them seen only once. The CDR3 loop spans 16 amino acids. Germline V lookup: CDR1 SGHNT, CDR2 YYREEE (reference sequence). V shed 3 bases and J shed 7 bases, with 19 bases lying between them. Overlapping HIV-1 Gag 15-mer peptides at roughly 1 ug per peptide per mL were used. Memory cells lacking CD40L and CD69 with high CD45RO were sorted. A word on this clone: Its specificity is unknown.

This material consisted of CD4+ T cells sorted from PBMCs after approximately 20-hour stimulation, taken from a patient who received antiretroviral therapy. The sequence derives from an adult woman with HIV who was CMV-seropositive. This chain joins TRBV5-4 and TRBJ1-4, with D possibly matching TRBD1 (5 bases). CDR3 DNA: TGTGCCAGCAGCTCGGGGGGAGGGGTCCTGGGTGAAAAACTGTTTTTT. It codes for CASSSGGGVLGEKLFF.